A selection of T cell receptor beta chains follows, all from one sample in a study of T cells in narcolepsy. This table comes from immunoSEQ multiplex PCR, and its TCRdb copy is limited to in-frame clones, with some not included. The table records about 21,000 clones, about 90% of them present only once. Material for sequencing was CD45RA- memory CD4+ T cells from PBMCs. The source of these receptors is a human donor with narcolepsy. Both conserved end residues are part of each CDR3. Each record gives: V gene, J gene, clone size, D gene, CDR3 DNA, CDR3 protein. D genes are given only for firm matches. Rows give clone size only sometimes, using once, few, many, or a class for an expanded clone.

TRBV5-6	TRBJ1-1	.	.	TGTGCCAGCAGCCGACCTTCATTGGACACTGAAGCTTTCTTT	CASSRPSLDTEAFF
TRBV11-2	TRBJ1-2	.	TRBD1	TGTGCCAGCAGCTTAGATGGGACAGCTGGCTACACCTTC	CASSLDGTAGYTF
TRBV13	TRBJ2-1	.	TRBD2	TGTGCCAGCAGCCCAATGGGGGAGGGGTACAATGAGCAGTTCTTC	CASSPMGEGYNEQFF
TRBV6-1	TRBJ1-2	.	TRBD1	TGTGCCAGCGAGGGGGCTTGGGGTGGCTACACCTTC	CASEGAWGGYTF
TRBV7-9	TRBJ2-5	.	TRBD2	TGTGCCAGCAGCTTACAGTCGGGGGGGGAGACCCAGTACTTC	CASSLQSGGETQYF
TRBV7-9	TRBJ1-1	.	.	TGTGCCAGCCTAGCGGGGGGGAACACTGAAGCTTTCTTT	CASLAGGNTEAFF
TRBV6-5	TRBJ2-1	.	TRBD2	TGTGCCAGCAGTTACCAACTAGCGGGAGTGTTTGAGCAGTTCTTC	CASSYQLAGVFEQFF
TRBV23-1	TRBJ2-4	.	TRBD1	TGCGCCAGCAGTCAGAGGGGGCGCGTATCCAAAAACATTCAGTACTTC	CASSQRGRVSKNIQYF
TRBV9	TRBJ2-6	.	.	TGTGCCAGCAGCGTAGGGTCTGGGGCCAACGTCCTGACTTTC	CASSVGSGANVLTF
TRBV10-3	TRBJ2-3	.	TRBD1	TGTGCCATCAGGGGACAGGGGGGGCGCACAGATACGCAGTATTTT	CAIRGQGGRTDTQYF
TRBV5-5	TRBJ2-5	.	TRBD2	TGTGCCAGCAGCCCCGCGGGAGTCCAAGAGACCCAGTACTTC	CASSPAGVQETQYF
TRBV5-1	TRBJ2-1	.	TRBD1	TGCGCCAGCATGCCGACAGGGGGGTTCCAAGTAAGTGAGCAGTTCTTC	CASMPTGGFQVSEQFF
TRBV5-1	TRBJ1-3	.	.	TGCGCCAGCAGCGCACACAGCGGGGGGCCGTCGAACACCATATATTTT	CASSAHSGGPSNTIYF
TRBV15	TRBJ2-2	.	TRBD2	TGTGCCACCAGCAGGAGACTAGCAGACACCGGGGAGCTGTTTTTT	CATSRRLADTGELFF
TRBV5-1	TRBJ2-1	.	.	TGCGCCAGCAGGGCGGTGGGGGATAGGTCCTACAATGAGCAGTTCTTC	CASRAVGDRSYNEQFF
TRBV6-6	TRBJ2-7	.	.	TGTGCCAGCAGGCGCATCTCCTCCTACGAGCAGTACTTC	CASRRISSYEQYF
TRBV7-9	TRBJ2-2	.	.	TGTGCCAGCAGCTTAACTGCCGTGAACACCGGGGAGCTGTTTTTT	CASSLTAVNTGELFF
TRBV9	TRBJ2-7	.	.	TGTGCCAGCAGCGTAGACTGGGAGTACGAGCAGTACTTC	CASSVDWEYEQYF
TRBV7-2	TRBJ2-1	.	TRBD2	TGTGCCAGCAGCTTAGGGGTACTAGCGGGAGCCCCCTACAATGAGCAGTTCTTC	CASSLGVLAGAPYNEQFF
TRBV10-3	TRBJ2-5	.	TRBD1	TGTGCCATCACCCCGACAGGGGGCGGAGAGACCCAGTACTTC	CAITPTGGGETQYF
TRBV19	TRBJ1-1	.	TRBD1	TGTGCCAGTAGTATTTCGCTCAGGGGGCGCGGTGAAGCTTTCTTT	CASSISLRGRGEAFF
TRBV15	TRBJ1-5	.	.	TGTGCCACCAGCAGATCGCAGGACAATCAGCCCCAGCATTTT	CATSRSQDNQPQHF
TRBV6-5	TRBJ1-2	.	TRBD1	TGTGCCAGCAGGCCCGGGACAGGAGTAAACTATGGCTACACCTTC	CASRPGTGVNYGYTF
TRBV10-3	TRBJ2-7	.	TRBD2	TGTGCCATCAGTGAGTCGTCGGGGAGGGGACCATCCGAGCAGTACTTC	CAISESSGRGPSEQYF
TRBV30	TRBJ2-7	.	TRBD2	TGTGCCTGGAGTGTCGGACTAGCGGTAACCTACGAGCAGTACTTC	CAWSVGLAVTYEQYF
TRBV11-2	TRBJ2-2	.	.	TGTGCCAGCAGCTTCCTCACCGGGGAGCTGTTTTTT	CASSFLTGELFF
TRBV4-1	TRBJ2-7	.	TRBD2	TGCGCCAGCAGCCGCGCGGGACTAGCGGGAGGTCGTGCCGACGAGCAGTACTTC	CASSRAGLAGGRADEQYF
TRBV18	TRBJ2-3	.	TRBD2	TGTGCCAGCTCACGGCTAGCGGGAGGCCCTAGCACAGATACGCAGTATTTT	CASSRLAGGPSTDTQYF
TRBV7-9	TRBJ1-2	once	.	TGTGCCAGCAGCTTAGTGGCTGTAAATGGCTACACCTTC	CASSLVAVNGYTF
TRBV18	TRBJ2-1	.	.	TGTGCCAGCTCACCACCAGGGACGCCCTACAATGAGCAGTTCTTC	CASSPPGTPYNEQFF
TRBV6-5	TRBJ1-1	.	.	TGTGCCAGCAGGGGGCGGGGGCGGGCTTTCTTT	CASRGRGRAFF
TRBV6-1	TRBJ2-7	.	TRBD1	TGTGCCAGCAGTGCGCGGGACAGGGTCTACGAGCAGTACTTC	CASSARDRVYEQYF
TRBV5-4	TRBJ2-1	.	.	TGTGCCAGCAGCTTGAGCACTAACCTCTACAATGAGCAGTTCTTC	CASSLSTNLYNEQFF